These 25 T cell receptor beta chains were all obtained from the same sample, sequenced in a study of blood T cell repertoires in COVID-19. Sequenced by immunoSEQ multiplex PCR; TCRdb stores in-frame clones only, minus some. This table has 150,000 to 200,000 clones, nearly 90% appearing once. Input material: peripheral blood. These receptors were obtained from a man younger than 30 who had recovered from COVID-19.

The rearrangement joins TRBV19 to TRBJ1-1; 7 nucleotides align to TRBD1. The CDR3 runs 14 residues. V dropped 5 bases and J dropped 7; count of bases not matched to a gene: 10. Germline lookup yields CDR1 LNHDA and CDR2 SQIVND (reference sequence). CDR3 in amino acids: CASSVTGVSGEAFF. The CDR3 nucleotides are TGTGCCAGTAGTGTTACAGGGGTCTCGGGTGAAGCTTTCTTT. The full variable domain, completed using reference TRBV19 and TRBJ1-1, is DGGITQSPKYLFRKEGQNVTLSCEQNLNHDAMYWYRQDPGQGLRLIYYSQIVNDFQKGDIAEGYSVSREKKESFPLTVTSAQKNPTAFYLCASSVTGVSGEAFFGQGTRLTVV.

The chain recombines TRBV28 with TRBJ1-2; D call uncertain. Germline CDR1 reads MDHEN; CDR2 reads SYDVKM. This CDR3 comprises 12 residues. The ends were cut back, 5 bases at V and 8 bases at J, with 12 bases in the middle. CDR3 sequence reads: CASSLGLGGYTF. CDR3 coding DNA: TGTGCCAGCAGTCTAGGACTTGGGGGCTACACCTTC.

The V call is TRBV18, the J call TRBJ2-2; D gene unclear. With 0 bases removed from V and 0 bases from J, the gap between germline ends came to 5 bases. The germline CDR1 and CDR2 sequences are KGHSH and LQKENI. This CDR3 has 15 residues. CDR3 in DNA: TGTGCCAGCTCACCACCGGGCGCGAACACCGGGGAGCTGTTTTTT. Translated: CASSPPGANTGELFF.

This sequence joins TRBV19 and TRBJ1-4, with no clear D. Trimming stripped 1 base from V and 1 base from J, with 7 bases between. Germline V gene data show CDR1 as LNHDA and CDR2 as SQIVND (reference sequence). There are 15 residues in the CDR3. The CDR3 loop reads CASSIATRTNEKLFF. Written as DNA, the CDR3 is TGTGCCAGTAGTATAGCGACAAGAACTAATGAAAAACTGTTTTTT.

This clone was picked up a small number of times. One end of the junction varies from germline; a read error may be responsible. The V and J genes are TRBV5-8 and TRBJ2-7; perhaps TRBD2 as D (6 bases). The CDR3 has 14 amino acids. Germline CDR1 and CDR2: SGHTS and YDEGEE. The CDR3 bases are TGTGCCAGCACCTTGGGAGCGGGCAACTACGAGCAGTACTTC. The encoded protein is CASTLGAGNYEQYF.

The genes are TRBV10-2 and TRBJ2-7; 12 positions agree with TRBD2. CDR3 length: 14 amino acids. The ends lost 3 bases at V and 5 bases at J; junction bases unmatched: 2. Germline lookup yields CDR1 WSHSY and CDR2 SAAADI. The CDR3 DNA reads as TGCGCCAGCAGTGACCGACTAGCGGGAGACGAGCAGTACTTC. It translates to CASSDRLAGDEQYF.

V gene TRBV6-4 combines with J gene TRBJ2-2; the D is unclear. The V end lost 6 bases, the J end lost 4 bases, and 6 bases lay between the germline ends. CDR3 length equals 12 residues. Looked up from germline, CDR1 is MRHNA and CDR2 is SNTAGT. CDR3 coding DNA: TGTGCCAGCAGCTCCCCCACCGGGGAGCTGTTTTTT. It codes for CASSSPTGELFF.

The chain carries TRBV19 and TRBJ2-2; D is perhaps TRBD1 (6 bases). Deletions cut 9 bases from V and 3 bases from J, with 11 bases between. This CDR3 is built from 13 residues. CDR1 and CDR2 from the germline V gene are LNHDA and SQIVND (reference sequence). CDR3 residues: CAREHRDTGELFF. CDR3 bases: TGTGCCAGGGAGCACAGGGACACCGGGGAGCTGTTTTTT. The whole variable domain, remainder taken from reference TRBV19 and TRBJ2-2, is DGGITQSPKYLFRKEGQNVTLSCEQNLNHDAMYWYRQDPGQGLRLIYYSQIVNDFQKGDIAEGYSVSREKKESFPLTVTSAQKNPTAFYLCAREHRDTGELFFGEGSRLTVL.

The CDR3 sequence is CASSGDRGETQYF. The CDR3 nucleotides read TGTGCCAGCAGCGGGGACAGGGGAGAGACCCAGTACTTC. The rearrangement links TRBV9 to TRBJ2-5; 10 positions match TRBD1. The CDR3 has 13 amino acids. The junction had 0 bases not matched to a gene; V was cut back by 3 bases and J by 4 bases. From germline, CDR1 is SGDLS and CDR2 YYNGEE.

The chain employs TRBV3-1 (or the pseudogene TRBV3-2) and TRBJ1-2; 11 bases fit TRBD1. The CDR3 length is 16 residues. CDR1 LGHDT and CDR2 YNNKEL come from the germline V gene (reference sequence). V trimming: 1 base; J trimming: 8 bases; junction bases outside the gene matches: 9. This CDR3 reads CASSQGGQGGSGGYTF. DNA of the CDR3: TGTGCCAGCAGCCAAGGGGGACAGGGGGGGAGCGGAGGCTACACCTTC.

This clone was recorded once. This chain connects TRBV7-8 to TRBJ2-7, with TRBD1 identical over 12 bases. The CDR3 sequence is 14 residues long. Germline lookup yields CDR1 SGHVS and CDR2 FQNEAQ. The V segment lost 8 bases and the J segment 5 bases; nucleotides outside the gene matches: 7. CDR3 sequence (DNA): TGTGCCAGCTTCGGGGGGACAGGGGGCGACGAGCAGTACTTC. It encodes CASFGGTGGDEQYF.

CDR3 loop: CASSEGPWTEGSKGNQPQHF. The CDR3 bases are TGTGCCAGCAGTGAAGGTCCGTGGACAGAGGGCTCTAAAGGTAATCAGCCCCAGCATTTT. V and J are TRBV2 and TRBJ1-5; tentative D call: TRBD1 (6 bases). The CDR3 length is 20 residues. V dropped 1 base and J dropped 4 bases, with 26 bases sitting between them. Germline assignment: CDR1 SNHLY and CDR2 FYNNEI.

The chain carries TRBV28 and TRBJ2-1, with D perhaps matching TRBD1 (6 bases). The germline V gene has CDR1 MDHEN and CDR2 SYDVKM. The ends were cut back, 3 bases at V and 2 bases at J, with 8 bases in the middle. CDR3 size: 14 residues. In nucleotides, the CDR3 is TGTGCCAGCAGTTTTAGGACAGCCTACAATGAGCAGTTCTTC. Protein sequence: CASSFRTAYNEQFF.

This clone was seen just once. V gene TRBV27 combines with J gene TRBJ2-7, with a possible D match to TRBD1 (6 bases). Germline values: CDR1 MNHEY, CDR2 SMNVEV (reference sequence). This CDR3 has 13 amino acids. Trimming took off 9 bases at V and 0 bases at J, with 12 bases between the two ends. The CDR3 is CASYGQPSYEQYF. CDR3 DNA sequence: TGTGCCAGTTACGGACAGCCCTCCTACGAGCAGTACTTC.

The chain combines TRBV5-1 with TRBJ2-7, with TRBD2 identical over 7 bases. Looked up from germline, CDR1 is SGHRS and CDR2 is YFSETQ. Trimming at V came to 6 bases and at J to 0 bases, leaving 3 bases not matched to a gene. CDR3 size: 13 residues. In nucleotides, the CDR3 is TGCGCCAGCAAAGCGGGAACCTCCTACGAGCAGTACTTC. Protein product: CASKAGTSYEQYF.

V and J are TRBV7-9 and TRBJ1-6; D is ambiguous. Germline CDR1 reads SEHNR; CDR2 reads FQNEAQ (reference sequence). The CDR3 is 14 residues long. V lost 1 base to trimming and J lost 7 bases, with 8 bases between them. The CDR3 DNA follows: TGTGCCAGCAGCTTAGAACAGACCAATTCACCCCTCCACTTT. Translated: CASSLEQTNSPLHF.

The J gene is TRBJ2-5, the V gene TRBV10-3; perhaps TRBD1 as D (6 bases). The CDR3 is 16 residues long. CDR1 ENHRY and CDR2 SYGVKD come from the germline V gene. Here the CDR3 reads CAHSGGGGTLGETQYF. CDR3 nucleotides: TGTGCTCATAGTGGGGGCGGAGGTACCCTAGGGGAGACCCAGTACTTC.

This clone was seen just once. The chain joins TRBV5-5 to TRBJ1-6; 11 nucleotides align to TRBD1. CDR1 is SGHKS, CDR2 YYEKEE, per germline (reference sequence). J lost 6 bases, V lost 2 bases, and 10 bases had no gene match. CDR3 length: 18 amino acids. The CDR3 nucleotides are TGTGCCAGCAGCTTCACAGGACAGGGGGCCTTTGGTAATTCACCCCTCCACTTT. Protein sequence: CASSFTGQGAFGNSPLHF.

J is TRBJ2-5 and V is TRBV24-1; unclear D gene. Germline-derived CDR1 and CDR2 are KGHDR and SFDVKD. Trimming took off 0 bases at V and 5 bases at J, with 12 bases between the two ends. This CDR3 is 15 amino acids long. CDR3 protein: CATSDLQFGFETQYF. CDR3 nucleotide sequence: TGTGCCACCAGTGATTTGCAATTCGGTTTCGAGACCCAGTACTTC.

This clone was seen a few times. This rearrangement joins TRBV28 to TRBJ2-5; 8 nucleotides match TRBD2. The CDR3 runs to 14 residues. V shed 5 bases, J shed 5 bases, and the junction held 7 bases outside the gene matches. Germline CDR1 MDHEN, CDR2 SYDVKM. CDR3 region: CASSRSGSGETQYF. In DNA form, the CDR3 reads TGTGCCAGCAGTAGAAGCGGGAGCGGGGAGACCCAGTACTTC. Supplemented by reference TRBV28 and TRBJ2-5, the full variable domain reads DVKVTQSSRYLVKRTGEKVFLECVQDMDHENMFWYRQDPGLGLRLIYFSYDVKMKEKGDIPEGYSVSREKKERFSLILESASTNQTSMYLCASSRSGSGETQYFGPGTRLLVL.

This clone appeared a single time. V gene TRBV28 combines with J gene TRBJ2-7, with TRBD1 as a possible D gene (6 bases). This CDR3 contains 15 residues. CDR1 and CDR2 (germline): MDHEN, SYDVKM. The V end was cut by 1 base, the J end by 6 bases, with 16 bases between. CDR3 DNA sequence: TGTGCCAGCAGTTTATCCGAGACAGGTCAGTCCGAGCAGTACTTC. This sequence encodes CASSLSETGQSEQYF.

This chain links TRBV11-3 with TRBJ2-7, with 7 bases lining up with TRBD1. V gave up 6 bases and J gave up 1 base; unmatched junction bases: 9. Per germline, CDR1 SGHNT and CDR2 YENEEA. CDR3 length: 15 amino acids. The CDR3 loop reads CASSRSSGQSYEQYF. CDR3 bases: TGTGCCAGCAGTCGATCTTCGGGACAGTCCTACGAGCAGTACTTC.

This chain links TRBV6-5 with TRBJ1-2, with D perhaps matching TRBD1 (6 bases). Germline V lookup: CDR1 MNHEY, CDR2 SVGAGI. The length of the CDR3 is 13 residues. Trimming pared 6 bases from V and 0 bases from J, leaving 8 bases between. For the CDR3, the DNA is TGTGCCAGCAGAGCAGGGGCTAACTATGGCTACACCTTC. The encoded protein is CASRAGANYGYTF.

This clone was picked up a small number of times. This CDR3 is CASSQSQGPLNEQFF. The DNA for the CDR3 is TGTGCCAGCAGCCAAAGTCAGGGGCCCCTCAATGAGCAGTTCTTC. The genes are TRBV7-2 and TRBJ2-1; D might be TRBD1 (6 bases). Between the trimmed V and J ends, which lost 5 bases and 6 bases, there was a span of 17 bases. The CDR3 sequence is 15 residues long. Germline-derived CDR1 and CDR2 are SGHTA and FQGNSA. Based on the CDR3 plus reference TRBV7-2 and TRBJ2-1, the full variable domain is GAGVSQSPSNKVTEKGKDVELRCDPISGHTALYWYRQSLGQGLEFLIYFQGNSAPDKSGLPSDRFSAERTGGSVSTLTIQRTQQEDSAVYLCASSQSQGPLNEQFFGPGTRLTVL.

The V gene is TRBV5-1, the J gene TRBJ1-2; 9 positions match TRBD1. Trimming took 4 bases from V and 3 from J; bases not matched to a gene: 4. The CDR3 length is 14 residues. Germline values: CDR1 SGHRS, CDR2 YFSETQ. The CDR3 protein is CASSRRDRDYGYTF. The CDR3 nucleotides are TGCGCCAGCAGCCGCCGGGACAGGGACTATGGCTACACCTTC.